One and the same sample provided the 30 T cell receptor beta chains below, sequenced in a study of T cells after yellow fever vaccination. TCRdb called the 5' RACE reads again in MiXCR, with one record for every CDR3 protein. The sample holds some 550,000 distinct CDR3 sequences, 15% to 20% seen once. This sample comprised PBMCs, obtained 15 days after the yellow fever booster vaccination. The receptors here all came from a man aged 25 to 40 who received the YFV17D yellow fever vaccine.

This clonotype was picked up a small number of times. The rearrangement joins TRBV6-4 to TRBJ2-1, with D perhaps matching TRBD1 or TRBD2 (6 bases each). Trimming cost V 4 bases and J 10 bases, with 14 bases left between them. CDR3 length equals 13 residues. Per the germline V gene, CDR1 is MRHNA and CDR2 is SNTAGT. CDR3 in DNA: TGTGCCAGCAGTGGGGGCGAGGGGGGCGAGCAGTTCTTC. Translation gives CASSGGEGGEQFF.

The J gene is TRBJ1-5, the V gene TRBV28; 7 bases match TRBD1. Trimming at V came to 6 bases and at J to 7 bases, leaving 12 bases not matched to a gene. Germline V gene sequence: CDR1 MDHEN, CDR2 SYDVKM. The CDR3 covers 15 residues. CDR3 nucleotide sequence: TGTGCCAGCAGGCCTCGACAGGGTTCAGGCCAGCCCCAGCATTTT. It yields the protein CASRPRQGSGQPQHF.

The chain is built from TRBV11-2 and TRBJ2-3, with TRBD2 matching over 8 bases. The germline CDR1 and CDR2 sequences are SGHAT and FQNNGV. The CDR3 length is 15 residues. J lost 5 bases, V lost 5 bases, and 9 bases had no gene match. CDR3 loop: CASSVGRGRGDTQYF. The CDR3, as DNA: TGTGCCAGCAGCGTCGGGAGGGGGAGAGGAGATACGCAGTATTTT.

This clonotype was observed a few times. This chain links TRBV15 with TRBJ2-1, with D perhaps matching TRBD1 (5 bases). Germline CDR1 LNHNV, CDR2 YYDKDF (reference sequence). The CDR3 spans 20 residues. V was cut by 1 base and J by 5 bases, with 27 bases left in between. CDR3 DNA: TGTGCCACCAGCAGAGGCCCAGGGAAGAGTAGTGTTGGGCCACACAATGAGCAGTTCTTC. It codes for CATSRGPGKSSVGPHNEQFF.

The table lists this clonotype with a few counts. CDR3 coding DNA: TGTGCCAGCAGTTTACCACTAGCGGGAGGGTCGTGGTCCTACAATGAGCAGTTCTTC. This encodes CASSLPLAGGSWSYNEQFF. The chain employs TRBV12-3 or TRBV12-4 and TRBJ2-1; 13 bases align to TRBD2. Trimming at V came to 2 bases and at J to 1 base, leaving 8 bases not matched to a gene. The CDR3 covers 19 residues.

This clonotype has only a few counts. The gene calls are TRBV14 and TRBJ1-2, with D tentatively TRBD1 (5 bases). The CDR3 runs to 15 residues. CDR1 and CDR2 (germline): SGHDN, FVKESK. V was shortened by 1 base and J by 5 bases, with 14 bases between the two germline ends. DNA of the CDR3: TGTGCCAGCAGCCAAGTTTCGGGGGGAGGTTATGGCTACACCTTC. Its translation: CASSQVSGGGYGYTF. Together with reference TRBV14 and TRBJ1-2, the CDR3 gives the full variable domain: EAGVTQFPSHSVIEKGQTVTLRCDPISGHDNLYWYRRVMGKEIKFLLHFVKESKQDESGMPNNRFLAERTGGTYSTLKVQPAELEDSGVYFCASSQVSGGGYGYTFGSGTRLTVV.

This chain connects TRBV12-3 or TRBV12-4 to TRBJ2-3; a weak D match, TRBD2 (6 bases). The CDR3 is made up of 15 amino acids. V was trimmed by 5 bases and J by 2 bases, leaving 14 bases between them. The CDR3 nucleotides are TGTGCCAGCAGTATTTATAGCGGAGCCACAGATACGCAGTATTTT. Its translation is CASSIYSGATDTQYF.

This clonotype has just a few counts. The V and J genes are TRBV4-2 and TRBJ1-2; 7 bases are shared with TRBD1. The CDR3 is 16 residues long. J gave up 8 bases and V 5 bases, and 17 bases lay outside the gene matches. CDR1 is LGHNA and CDR2 is YNFKEQ in the germline V gene. The CDR3 region has the DNA TGTGCCAGCAGCACAACAATAGACAGGGTCCCTAGCGGCTACACCTTC. Translated: CASSTTIDRVPSGYTF.

The chain recombines TRBV12-3 or TRBV12-4 with TRBJ2-6; 7 bases agree with TRBD1. Losses at the gene ends were 10 bases for V and 0 bases for J; bases not matched to a gene: 12. The CDR3 length is 17 residues. CDR3 sequence reads: CATPRDSLFSGANVLTF. The DNA of the CDR3 is TGTGCCACCCCTCGGGACAGCCTCTTCTCTGGGGCCAACGTCCTGACTTTC.

The chain uses TRBV6-1 and TRBJ2-1; possibly TRBD1 or TRBD2 for D (5 bases each). Germline CDR1 reads MNHNS; CDR2 reads SASEGT. V lost 6 bases, J lost 9 bases, and 18 bases lay in between. This CDR3 region has 14 residues. CDR3 in amino acids: CASRTRGGLSEQFF. DNA for the CDR3: TGTGCCAGCAGAACCCGGGGCGGCCTGAGTGAGCAGTTCTTC.

This chain connects TRBV11-2 to TRBJ1-6; no definite D call. The germline V gene has CDR1 SGHAT and CDR2 FQNNGV. The V end was cut by 1 base, the J end by 5 bases, with 12 bases between. The CDR3 is made up of 16 amino acids. CDR3 DNA sequence: TGTGCCAGCAGCTTAGTGGGAGCAGGTCATAATTCACCCCTCCACTTT. It encodes CASSLVGAGHNSPLHF.

The V and J genes are TRBV28 and TRBJ2-7; the D gene is possibly TRBD2 (7 bases). Looked up from germline, CDR1 is MDHEN and CDR2 is SYDVKM. CDR3 length equals 15 residues. Between the trimmed V and J ends, which lost 5 bases and 4 bases, there was a span of 18 bases. The CDR3 loop reads CASSPGGGHYYEQYF. In nucleotides, the CDR3 is TGTGCCAGCAGTCCTGGGGGGGGACACTATTACGAGCAGTACTTC.

The chain recombines TRBV20-1 with TRBJ2-1; 9 bases line up with TRBD2. Germline V lookup: CDR1 DFQATT, CDR2 SNEGSKA (reference sequence). After removal of 3 bases from V and 8 bases from J, the junction contained 11 bases not matched to a gene. The length of the CDR3 is 15 residues. CDR3 loop: CSASAVQREVDEQFF. The CDR3, as DNA: TGCAGTGCTAGCGCCGTCCAGCGGGAGGTCGATGAGCAGTTCTTC.

The chain employs TRBV5-1 and TRBJ2-1; a possible D gene is TRBD2 (5 bases). This CDR3 is 13 amino acids long. The germline V gene encodes CDR1 SGHRS and CDR2 YFSETQ. V was shortened by 4 bases and J by 9 bases, with 14 bases between the two germline ends. The CDR3 bases are TGCGCCAGCAGCCTTGAACTAGAGGGTGAGCAGTTCTTC. It specifies CASSLELEGEQFF. Full variable domain (missing parts from reference TRBV5-1 and TRBJ2-1): KAGVTQTPRYLIKTRGQQVTLSCSPISGHRSVSWYQQTPGQGLQFLFEYFSETQRNKGNFPGRFSGRQFSNSRSEMNVSTLELGDSALYLCASSLELEGEQFFGPGTRLTVL.

There are a few counts of this clonotype. V usage is TRBV5-8 and J usage is TRBJ2-5; D is uncertain. The CDR3 totals 12 residues. V gave up 0 bases and J gave up 7 bases, with 7 bases separating them. CDR1 and CDR2 from the germline V gene are SGHTS and YDEGEE. The CDR3: CASSLAKRTQYF. The CDR3 DNA is TGTGCCAGCAGCTTGGCCAAAAGGACCCAGTACTTC.

This clonotype was counted between two and nine times. This chain connects TRBV6-2 or TRBV6-3 to TRBJ2-6; D call uncertain. Germline lookup yields CDR1 MNHEY and CDR2 SVGEGT. CDR3 length: 17 amino acids. Trimming removed 4 bases from V and 2 bases from J, with 15 bases in between. This chain's CDR3 is CASSFWQVTAGANVLTF. The CDR3 DNA reads TGTGCCAGCAGTTTTTGGCAGGTGACGGCTGGGGCCAACGTCCTGACTTTC.

This chain uses TRBV28 with TRBJ1-2; D perhaps matches TRBD1 (5 bases). The V gene's germline CDR1 is MDHEN and CDR2 SYDVKM. The V end was cut by 2 bases, the J end by 4 bases, with 11 bases between. The CDR3 covers 14 residues. The CDR3 region has the DNA TGTGCCAGCAGTTTAGGGGGGAAGGGCTATGGCTACACCTTC. Protein: CASSLGGKGYGYTF.

The chain combines TRBV11-3 with TRBJ2-2; D not certain. Germline V gene data show CDR1 as SGHNT and CDR2 as YENEEA. The CDR3 is made up of 12 amino acids. V was trimmed by 5 bases and J by 7 bases, leaving 8 bases between them. CDR3 residues: CASSRPNGELFF. The CDR3 DNA follows: TGTGCCAGCAGCCGTCCGAACGGGGAGCTGTTTTTT.

V is TRBV5-1 and J is TRBJ2-5; perhaps TRBD1 as D (6 bases). The CDR3 is 15 amino acids. CDR1 is SGHRS, CDR2 YFSETQ, per germline. V gave up 4 bases and J gave up 5 bases, with 18 bases separating them. CDR3 sequence (DNA): TGCGCCAGCAGCAGGAATCAGGGGTTGAGGGAGACCCAGTACTTC. This translates into CASSRNQGLRETQYF.

This clonotype was seen only a few times. The CDR3 DNA reads TGTGCCAGCAGCGTTCAACCGGGACACAGTCAAGAGACCCAGTACTTC. It translates to CASSVQPGHSQETQYF. The rearrangement links TRBV9 to TRBJ2-5; D is perhaps TRBD1 (6 bases). The V gene's germline CDR1 is SGDLS and CDR2 YYNGEE. The V end was cut by 2 bases, the J end by 2 bases, with 16 bases between. The CDR3 contains 16 residues.

The V call is TRBV19, the J call TRBJ2-5; 10 bases align to TRBD2. V gave up 5 bases and J gave up 4 bases; unmatched junction bases: 7. This CDR3 spans 15 amino acids. The germline V gene encodes CDR1 LNHDA and CDR2 SQIVND (reference sequence). CDR3 loop: CASSGSGLASETQYF. CDR3 coding DNA: TGTGCCAGTAGTGGTTCGGGACTAGCGTCAGAGACCCAGTACTTC.

The gene calls are TRBV4-3 and TRBJ2-5, with D unclear. Germline V lookup: CDR1 LGHNA, CDR2 YSLEER. This CDR3 comprises 15 residues. V was trimmed by 0 bases and J by 1 base, leaving 9 bases between them. CDR3 residues: CASSQDAGPQETQYF. The CDR3 coding sequence is TGCGCCAGCAGCCAAGACGCAGGACCCCAAGAGACCCAGTACTTC.

Only a few counts were recorded for this clonotype. This chain uses TRBV10-3 with TRBJ2-7; 8 bases are a match to TRBD2. Trimming removed 10 bases from V and 3 bases from J; junction bases left unmatched: 8. The CDR3 is 13 amino acids. Germline CDR1 reads ENHRY; CDR2 reads SYGVKD. CDR3 coding DNA: TGTGCCAGCCTACCGGGACTAGACTACGAGCAGTACTTC. It codes for CASLPGLDYEQYF.

In this sample, this clonotype turned up many times. The V and J genes are TRBV6-2 or TRBV6-3 and TRBJ2-4; D may match TRBD1 or TRBD2 (5 bases each). Between the trimmed V and J ends, which lost 10 bases and 2 bases, there was a span of 15 bases. This CDR3 comprises 14 residues. Germline CDR1 reads MNHEY; CDR2 reads SVGEGT. CDR3 amino acids: CATEMGESKNIQYF. CDR3 DNA sequence: TGTGCCACCGAGATGGGGGAGTCCAAAAACATTCAGTACTTC.

This rearrangement joins TRBV20-1 to TRBJ1-5, with D tentatively TRBD1 (5 bases). Germline V CDR1 and CDR2: DFQATT, SNEGSKA (reference sequence). Trimming cost V 8 bases and J 6 bases, with 17 bases left between them. The CDR3 loop spans 13 amino acids. CDR3 protein: CSLRPGQGQPQHF. Here the CDR3 DNA reads TGCAGTCTAAGGCCCGGGCAGGGTCAGCCCCAGCATTTT.

About this clonotype itself: Possible read error: a much larger clone is one base away. The chain is built from TRBV12-3 or TRBV12-4 and TRBJ1-2; tentatively, D is TRBD1 (5 bases). This CDR3 comprises 13 residues. The CDR3 sequence is CVSSLGTGYGYTF. In DNA form, the CDR3 reads TGTGTCAGCAGTTTAGGAACAGGCTATGGCTACACCTTC.

The chain uses TRBV6-2 or TRBV6-3 and TRBJ2-5; TRBD2 is a possible D gene (6 bases). This CDR3 contains 12 residues. The V and J ends lost 8 bases and 5 bases respectively, with 12 bases between them. Germline V gene lookup returns CDR1 MNHEY and CDR2 SVGEGT. The CDR3 loop reads CASRRGRETQYF. Here the CDR3 DNA reads TGTGCCAGCCGGAGAGGGAGGGAGACCCAGTACTTC.

V is TRBV20-1 and J is TRBJ2-1; D call uncertain. With 6 bases removed from V and 9 bases from J, the gap between germline ends came to 12 bases. This CDR3 region has 11 residues. In germline, CDR1 is DFQATT, CDR2 SNEGSKA (reference sequence). The chain's CDR3 is CSAPGVGEQFF. CDR3 nucleotides: TGCAGTGCACCTGGGGTGGGTGAGCAGTTCTTC.

CDR3: CSATLASGPYEQYF. The CDR3 DNA follows: TGCAGTGCTACTCTGGCTTCGGGGCCCTACGAGCAGTACTTC. V is TRBV20-1 and J is TRBJ2-7; D tentatively fits TRBD1 or TRBD2 (5 bases each). The CDR3 extends over 14 amino acids. Germline V CDR1 and CDR2: DFQATT, SNEGSKA (reference sequence). V was trimmed by 4 bases and J by 2 bases, leaving 15 bases between them.

The chain recombines TRBV7-2 with TRBJ2-3, with D tentatively TRBD2 (5 bases). The CDR3 contains 15 residues. Trimming shortened V by 2 bases and J by 0 bases, and 9 bases separated the two germline ends. CDR1 and CDR2 from the germline V gene are SGHTA and FQGNSA. The CDR3 bases are TGTGCCAGCAGCTTATGGCCGGGGAGCACAGATACGCAGTATTTT. Its translation is CASSLWPGSTDTQYF.